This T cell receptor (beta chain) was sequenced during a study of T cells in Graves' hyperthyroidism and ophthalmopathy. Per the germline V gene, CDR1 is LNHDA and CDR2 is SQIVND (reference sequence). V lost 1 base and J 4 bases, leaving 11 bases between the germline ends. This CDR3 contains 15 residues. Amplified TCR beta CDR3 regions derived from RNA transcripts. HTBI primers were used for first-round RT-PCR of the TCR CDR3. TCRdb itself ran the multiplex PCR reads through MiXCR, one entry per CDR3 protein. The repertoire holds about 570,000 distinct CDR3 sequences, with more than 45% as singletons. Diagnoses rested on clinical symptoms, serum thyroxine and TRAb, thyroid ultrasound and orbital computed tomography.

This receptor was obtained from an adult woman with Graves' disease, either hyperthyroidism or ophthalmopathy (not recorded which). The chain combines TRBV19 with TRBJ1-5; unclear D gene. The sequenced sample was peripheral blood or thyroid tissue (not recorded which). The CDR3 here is CASSIVFRPNQPQHF. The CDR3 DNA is TGTGCCAGTAGTATAGTGTTCAGGCCAAATCAGCCCCAGCATTTT.